This entry is about one TCR beta chain. The antigen is unknown. The data were taken from a study of T cell responses to AZD1222 COVID-19 vaccine. Study outcomes and limitations: Baseline testing showed seropositivity in only six AZD1222 recipients.

Some clones are missing from TCRdb's copy, which holds only in-frame ones; the method was immunoSEQ multiplex PCR. The sample consists of 150,000 or so clones, about nine tenths of them appearing once. The sample was peripheral blood, taken on day 0 of AZD1222 vaccination. The TCR originated in an adult in good health.

The CDR3 protein is CASSQIRAGELFF. Here the CDR3 DNA reads TGTGCCAGCAGCCAAATTAGGGCGGGGGAGCTGTTTTTT. The chain employs TRBV14 and TRBJ2-2, with D unclear. The germline gives CDR1 SGHDN, CDR2 FVKESK. Trimming cost V 2 bases and J 8 bases, with 9 bases left between them. CDR3 length: 13 residues. Full variable domain (outside the CDR3, taken from reference TRBV14 and TRBJ2-2): EAGVTQFPSHSVIEKGQTVTLRCDPISGHDNLYWYRRVMGKEIKFLLHFVKESKQDESGMPNNRFLAERTGGTYSTLKVQPAELEDSGVYFCASSQIRAGELFFGEGSRLTVL.